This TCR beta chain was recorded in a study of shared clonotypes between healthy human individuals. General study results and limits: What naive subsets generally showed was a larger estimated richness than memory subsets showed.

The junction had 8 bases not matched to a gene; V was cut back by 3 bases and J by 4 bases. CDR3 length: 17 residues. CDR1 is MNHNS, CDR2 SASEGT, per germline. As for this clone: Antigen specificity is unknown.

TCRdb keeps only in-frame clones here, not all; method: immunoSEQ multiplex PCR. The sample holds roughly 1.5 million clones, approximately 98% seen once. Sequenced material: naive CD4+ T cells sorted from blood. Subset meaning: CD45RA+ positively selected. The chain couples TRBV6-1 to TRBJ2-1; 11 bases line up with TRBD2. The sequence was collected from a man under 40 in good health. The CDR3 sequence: CASSEFPLAGDYNEQFF. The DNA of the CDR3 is TGTGCCAGCAGTGAGTTCCCACTAGCGGGGGATTACAATGAGCAGTTCTTC.